Listed below are T cell receptor beta chains from one sample, sequenced in a study of blood T cell repertoires in COVID-19. Profiling relied on immunoSEQ multiplex PCR, and the TCRdb table lists in-frame clones only, not all of them. The top ten clones hold over 0.95% of a sample with over 200,000 clones, under 85% of them seen once. Sequenced sample: peripheral blood. Every receptor here comes from a woman in her 30s with COVID-19, enrolled during active disease. Each CDR3 is given with its conserved first and last residue. The D gene is left open where the match is weak. Size tells how often a clone was seen (once, few, many) or the class of an expanded clone, and some rows leave it out.

TGTGCCAGCAGCCCCTTGGCGGCGCCGGGCGAGCAGTACTTC | CASSPLAAPGEQYF | NA | NA | TRBJ2-7 | TRBV3-1/TRBV3-2
TGTGCCAGCAGCAACTTAAGGTCGGTGGATACGGACAGAATCACTGAAGCTTTCTTT | CASSNLRSVDTDRITEAFF | NA | NA | TRBJ1-1 | TRBV21-1
TGTGCCAGCAGCTTAGGTGGCAGGGTCTCTGGAAACACCATATATTTT | CASSLGGRVSGNTIYF | NA | NA | TRBJ1-3 | TRBV7-2
TGTGCCAGCAGTTTAACAGGAAATCAGCCCCAGCATTTT | CASSLTGNQPQHF | NA | NA | TRBJ1-5 | TRBV27
TGTGCCATCAACCTGGGAGTGGGTCAGCCCCAGCATTTT | CAINLGVGQPQHF | NA | NA | TRBJ1-5 | TRBV10-3
TGTGCCAGCAGCGTAGGACATTCGGGACAGGGGGCCGCTGAAGCTTTCTTT | CASSVGHSGQGAAEAFF | TRBD1 | NA | TRBJ1-1 | TRBV9
TGTGCCACCAGTGATAGCGGGACAGGGGGGTACCACTACGAGCAGTACTTC | CATSDSGTGGYHYEQYF | TRBD1 | NA | TRBJ2-7 | TRBV24-1
TGTGCCAGCAGCCAAGTTCGGCGGGAAGGGACCCAGTACTTC | CASSQVRREGTQYF | NA | NA | TRBJ2-5 | TRBV3-1/TRBV3-2
TGTGCCAGCAGAAATAGCGGGGGGGCCCAAGAGACCCAGTACTTC | CASRNSGGAQETQYF | TRBD2 | NA | TRBJ2-5 | TRBV3-1/TRBV3-2
TGTGCCAGTAGTATAGTTGAGGGTTCTGGGCGGTATGAGCAGTTCTTC | CASSIVEGSGRYEQFF | NA | NA | TRBJ2-1 | TRBV19
TGTGCCAGCAGTTACTTTTCGGGGGTGAACACTGAAGCTTTCTTT | CASSYFSGVNTEAFF | NA | NA | TRBJ1-1 | TRBV6-2/TRBV6-3
TGTGCCAGCAGTTACGCGAACCAGGGCTCCTATGGCTACACCTTC | CASSYANQGSYGYTF | NA | NA | TRBJ1-2 | TRBV6-2/TRBV6-3
TGTGCCAGCAGCTTGGGACAGGGCACCGGGGAGCTGTTTTTT | CASSLGQGTGELFF | TRBD1 | NA | TRBJ2-2 | TRBV5-5
TGTGCCAGCAGTTATGCTAGCGGGAGTTACGAGCAGTACTTC | CASSYASGSYEQYF | TRBD2 | NA | TRBJ2-7 | TRBV27
TGTGCCAGCAGCGCGACTAGCGGGGGCCTCACAGATACGCAGTATTTT | CASSATSGGLTDTQYF | TRBD2 | NA | TRBJ2-3 | TRBV9
TGTGCCAGCAGTCCGGAGGAGGGCCTGGGGCAGTATTTT | CASSPEEGLGQYF | NA | NA | TRBJ2-3 | TRBV27
TGTGCCAGCAGCTTACGGGCAGGGGCGAGCGGAAACACCATATATTTT | CASSLRAGASGNTIYF | NA | NA | TRBJ1-3 | TRBV7-2
TGCGCCAGCAGCCAAGGCTTTGCACTAGCGAATTCCTACAATGAGCAGTTCTTC | CASSQGFALANSYNEQFF | TRBD2 | once | TRBJ2-1 | TRBV4-3
TGTGCCAGCAGCTTAGGGAAAGGGGGCGGCTATGGCTACACCTTC | CASSLGKGGGYGYTF | TRBD1 | NA | TRBJ1-2 | TRBV7-8
TGCAGCGTCCCGGGGGGGGCAGGGCCCCCCGCGAACACCGGGGAGCTGTTTTTT | CSVPGGAGPPANTGELFF | TRBD2 | NA | TRBJ2-2 | TRBV29-1
TGTGCCAGCAGCCCGAGAGCCCGCGCAGGGGGCAATGAGCAGTTCTTC | CASSPRARAGGNEQFF | TRBD1 | few | TRBJ2-1 | TRBV7-9
TGTGCCAGCAGTGACAGACAGGGGGATTTCGTGTTCTATGGCTACACCTTC | CASSDRQGDFVFYGYTF | TRBD1 | NA | TRBJ1-2 | TRBV25-1
TGTGCCAGCAGCTTATTTCAGGGGGCCTACTCTGGAAACACCATATATTTT | CASSLFQGAYSGNTIYF | TRBD1 | NA | TRBJ1-3 | TRBV7-2
TGTGCCAGCAGCGTTACCGGGACACTGTTTGGCTACACCTTC | CASSVTGTLFGYTF | NA | NA | TRBJ1-2 | TRBV7-2
TGTGCCAGCAGAACTAGTGGGGAGACCCAGTACTTC | CASRTSGETQYF | NA | NA | TRBJ2-5 | TRBV6-5
TGTGCCAGCAGCCCCGGACTAGCGTCGAACAATGAGCAGTTCTTC | CASSPGLASNNEQFF | TRBD2 | NA | TRBJ2-1 | TRBV7-7
TGTGCCACCAGTGATCCGACTAGCGGGCTCCAAGAGACCCAGTACTTC | CATSDPTSGLQETQYF | TRBD2 | once | TRBJ2-5 | TRBV24-1
TGTGCCAGCAGCCCTCCGGGGGGGGGCACAGATACGCAGTATTTT | CASSPPGGGTDTQYF | TRBD2 | NA | TRBJ2-3 | TRBV9
TGTGCCAGTAGTATTACTAGCGGTGGCTCCTACAATGAGCAGTTCTTC | CASSITSGGSYNEQFF | TRBD2 | NA | TRBJ2-1 | TRBV19
TGTGCCTGGAGTGCAGGGGTTGATCAGCCCCAGCATTTT | CAWSAGVDQPQHF | NA | few | TRBJ1-5 | TRBV30
TGTGCCAGCAGCTTAGTGGGACAGGGCCACGAGCAGTACTTC | CASSLVGQGHEQYF | TRBD1 | few | TRBJ2-7 | TRBV11-1
TGTGCCAGCAGGGGCGCAGTGAACTATGGCTACACCTTC | CASRGAVNYGYTF | NA | once | TRBJ1-2 | TRBV6-5
TGCGCCAGCAGCTTGTTCGGAGCTTCCTACGAGCAGTACTTC | CASSLFGASYEQYF | NA | once | TRBJ2-7 | TRBV5-1
TGCGCCAGCAGCCTTCAGACAGGACCTAATAATTCACCCCTCCACTTT | CASSLQTGPNNSPLHF | NA | NA | TRBJ1-6 | TRBV5-1
TGTGCCAGCAGTGCCCAGACTTTCAATGAGCAGTTCTTC | CASSAQTFNEQFF | NA | NA | TRBJ2-1 | TRBV2
TGTGCCAGCACGGAGGGCACAGATACGCAGTATTTT | CASTEGTDTQYF | NA | NA | TRBJ2-3 | TRBV5-6
TGCGCCAGCAGCTTGGGACTAGCGGGAGTTCCAGATACGCAGTATTTT | CASSLGLAGVPDTQYF | TRBD2 | NA | TRBJ2-3 | TRBV5-1
TGTGCCAGCAGCTTAGGGACAGGGCCGCCAATTGACTATGGCTACACCTTC | CASSLGTGPPIDYGYTF | TRBD1 | NA | TRBJ1-2 | TRBV13
TGCAGCGTTGCAGGGAAATTGGAGGAGACCCAGTACTTC | CSVAGKLEETQYF | NA | NA | TRBJ2-5 | TRBV29-1
TGTGCCAGCCGACTCCCGGGACAGCAGAACAATGAGCAGTTCTTC | CASRLPGQQNNEQFF | TRBD1 | NA | TRBJ2-1 | TRBV27
TGTGCCAGCAGCTTGGGACTAGCGGAGGGGGGCCAAGAGACCCAGTACTTC | CASSLGLAEGGQETQYF | TRBD2 | NA | TRBJ2-5 | TRBV5-4
TGTGCCAGCAGCGGACAGGGGGAAGAGACCCAGTACTTC | CASSGQGEETQYF | TRBD1 | NA | TRBJ2-5 | TRBV2
TGCGCCAGCAGCCTTGGACTAGCGCCTATGGGGGAGCAGTTCTTC | CASSLGLAPMGEQFF | TRBD2 | NA | TRBJ2-1 | TRBV4-3
TGCAGTGCTAGTTCCAGCGCCGGTCATGGCTACACCTTC | CSASSSAGHGYTF | NA | NA | TRBJ1-2 | TRBV20-1
TGTGCCAGCAGTCTACAGGGAAGCTGGTACGAGCAGTACTTC | CASSLQGSWYEQYF | NA | NA | TRBJ2-7 | TRBV6-5
TGTGCCAGCAGCTTGGCGGGACAGGGCACAGATACGCAGTATTTT | CASSLAGQGTDTQYF | TRBD1 | NA | TRBJ2-3 | TRBV7-3
TGTGCCAGCAGCCTCGGACTAGCGGGGGGGAAGACCCAGTACTTC | CASSLGLAGGKTQYF | TRBD2 | NA | TRBJ2-5 | TRBV6-5
TGTGCCAGCAGTTTGGCCAGGGCTATTGAAGCTTTCTTT | CASSLARAIEAFF | NA | few | TRBJ1-1 | TRBV12-3/TRBV12-4
TGCAGCGTTGAGGTCTATTCAGATACGCAGTATTTT | CSVEVYSDTQYF | NA | NA | TRBJ2-3 | TRBV29-1